This TCR beta chain came from a study of T cells after somatic rescue of genetic block. CDR1 SGHTA and CDR2 FQGTGA come from the germline V gene. The CDR3 has 14 amino acids. Trimming removed 3 bases at V and 0 bases at J, with 6 bases between. Sequenced by immunoSEQ multiplex PCR; TCRdb stores in-frame clones only, minus some. Seen here are about 7,000 clones, 75% to 85% observed once, and the top ten hold roughly 25%. The chain has TRBV7-3 and TRBJ1-5; D unclear. This TCR derives from a boy aged 10-17 years. The sequenced sample consisted of peripheral blood mononuclear cells (PBMCs). The CDR3 DNA follows: TGTGCCAGCAGCTTTGCGTATAGCAATCAGCCCCAGCATTTT. Translating it yields CASSFAYSNQPQHF. The full variable domain, completed using reference TRBV7-3 and TRBJ1-5, is GAGVSQTPSNKVTEKGKYVELRCDPISGHTALYWYRQSLGQGPEFLIYFQGTGAADDSGLPNDRFFAVRPEGSVSTLKIQRTERGDSAVYLCASSFAYSNQPQHFGDGTRLSIL.